A single sample is the source of the 19 T cell receptor beta chains below, sequenced in a study of regulatory T cells in long-lasting Graves disease. TCR beta libraries were built with iRepertoire HTBI primers and Arm-PCR of CDR3 regions. TCRdb used MiXCR to reprocess the multiplex PCR reads, holding one entry per CDR3 protein. The sample carries 600,000 to 800,000 distinct CDR3 sequences, around 30% recorded once. Indicated time point: persistent/refractory GD, antithyroid drugs over 5 years with positive TRAb. RNA isolated from PBMCs was used to make the TCR library. The sequenced sample was peripheral blood mononuclear cells (PBMCs), obtained when the disease was refractory, from a patient treated with antithyroid drugs. The receptor source for this set is a female donor with Graves disease.

For the CDR3, the DNA is TGTGCCAGCAGCTTTGTACCGGGGGACCAAGAGACCCAGTACTTC. Translated, it gives CASSFVPGDQETQYF. This rearrangement joins TRBV7-6 to TRBJ2-5, with TRBD2 as a possible D gene (6 bases). The CDR3 is 15 residues long. Germline V gene sequence: CDR1 SGHVS, CDR2 FNYEAQ. Trimming removed 3 bases at V and 0 bases at J, with 11 bases between. Filled out from reference TRBV7-6 and TRBJ2-5, the complete variable domain reads GAGVSQSPRYKVTKRGQDVALRCDPISGHVSLYWYRQALGQGPEFLTYFNYEAQQDKSGLPNDRFSAERPEGSISTLTIQRTEQRDSAMYRCASSFVPGDQETQYFGPGTRLLVL.

The rearrangement joins TRBV7-2 to TRBJ1-1; D not resolved. V was shortened by 5 bases and J by 1 base, with 26 bases between the two germline ends. The CDR3 covers 19 residues. Germline V gives CDR1 SGHTA, CDR2 FQGNSA. The CDR3 bases are TGTGCCAGCAGCACCGCCAGTTGGTGGCGGCCTGTATGGAACACTGAAGCTTTCTTT. It codes for CASSTASWWRPVWNTEAFF.

V usage is TRBV5-1 and J usage is TRBJ1-2; D uncertain. Trimming took off 5 bases at V and 8 bases at J, with 22 bases between the two ends. The length of the CDR3 is 15 residues. Looked up from germline, CDR1 is SGHRS and CDR2 is YFSETQ. This chain's CDR3 is CASSYDKGVTRGYTF. CDR3 DNA sequence: TGCGCCAGCAGTTATGATAAGGGAGTCACTCGAGGCTACACCTTC.

This chain connects TRBV6-5 to TRBJ1-6; 7 bases are shared with TRBD1. Looked up from germline, CDR1 is MNHEY and CDR2 is SVGAGI. Trimming at V came to 2 bases and at J to 10 bases, leaving 14 bases not matched to a gene. This CDR3 contains 17 residues. This chain's CDR3 is CASSYPILRDSGSPLHF. The DNA for the CDR3 is TGTGCCAGCAGTTACCCCATCCTCCGGGACAGCGGATCACCCCTCCACTTT.

This sequence joins TRBV29-1 and TRBJ2-6; D is unclear. Germline-derived CDR1 and CDR2 are SQVTM and ANQGSEA. The CDR3 length is 13 residues. V lost 5 bases and J 4 bases, leaving 9 bases between the germline ends. DNA of the CDR3: TGCAGCGTTACCCGGGCCGGGGCCAACGTCCTGACTTTC. Translating it yields CSVTRAGANVLTF.

V and J are TRBV6-5 and TRBJ1-5; D is ambiguous. Deletions cut 0 bases from V and 7 bases from J, with 7 bases between. The germline CDR1 and CDR2 sequences are MNHEY and SVGAGI. The CDR3 consists of 13 residues. Here the CDR3 DNA reads TGTGCCAGCAGTTACTCGGCCCTCCAGCCCCAGCATTTT. Residues: CASSYSALQPQHF.

A few counts support this clonotype. The rearrangement links TRBV19 to TRBJ1-2; D possibly corresponds to TRBD1 (5 bases). CDR3 length: 12 residues. V was trimmed by 7 bases and J by 3 bases, leaving 9 bases between them. The V gene's germline CDR1 is LNHDA and CDR2 SQIVND (reference sequence). CDR3 residues: CASMRGDYGYTF. In nucleotides, the CDR3 is TGTGCCAGTATGCGGGGCGACTATGGCTACACCTTC.

The chain couples TRBV20-1 to TRBJ2-7; 7 bases line up with TRBD2. There are 13 residues in the CDR3. The V gene end was trimmed by 6 bases and the J gene end by 4 bases; junction bases not matched to a gene: 9. Per germline, CDR1 DFQATT and CDR2 SNEGSKA (reference sequence). CDR3 bases: TGCAGTGCCCAGCGGGGAGCGGGTTACGAGCAGTACTTC. Translation: CSAQRGAGYEQYF.

In its sample, this clonotype was seen many times. The chain uses TRBV18 and TRBJ2-7, with TRBD1 identical over 8 bases. CDR1 KGHSH and CDR2 LQKENI come from the germline V gene. The junction had 7 bases not matched to a gene; V was cut back by 4 bases and J by 5 bases. The CDR3 has 14 residues. For the CDR3, the DNA is TGTGCCAGCTCACAGCAGGGGGCGGAAAACGAGCAGTACTTC. Translating gives CASSQQGAENEQYF.

This clonotype appeared a few times. The genes are TRBV3-1 and TRBJ1-1; 7 nucleotides agree with TRBD1. CDR3 size: 12 residues. Germline V gene data show CDR1 as LGHDT and CDR2 as YNNKEL (reference sequence). The V segment lost 3 bases and the J segment 11 bases; nucleotides outside the gene matches: 6. As DNA, the CDR3 is TGTGCCAGCAGCCACGAGACAGGGAGGGCTTTCTTT. Protein sequence: CASSHETGRAFF.

At least ten counts were recorded for this clonotype. The rearrangement links TRBV2 to TRBJ2-5, with D possibly being TRBD2 (6 bases). Germline values: CDR1 SNHLY, CDR2 FYNNEI. The CDR3 contains 16 residues. The ends were cut back, 0 bases at V and 5 bases at J, with 16 bases in the middle. CDR3 loop: CASSEAVAGSGETQYF. The CDR3, as DNA: TGTGCCAGCAGTGAAGCCGTTGCCGGGAGCGGGGAGACCCAGTACTTC.

This clonotype was seen only a few times. The chain carries TRBV7-2 and TRBJ2-7, with D tentatively TRBD2 (6 bases). The CDR3 runs 16 residues. Germline V gene sequence: CDR1 SGHTA, CDR2 FQGNSA. V was trimmed by 5 bases and J by 0 bases, leaving 17 bases between them. The CDR3 is CASSPRRGRSSYEQYF. The CDR3 DNA follows: TGTGCCAGCAGCCCTCGGCGGGGCAGGAGCTCCTACGAGCAGTACTTC.

This clonotype was observed many times. CDR3 coding DNA: TGTGCCAGCAGCCCTCTAAGCGGCCAGCAGACCCAGTACTTC. Its translation: CASSPLSGQQTQYF. The rearrangement uses TRBV6-1 and TRBJ2-5; maybe TRBD2 (5 bases). V was pared by 6 bases and J by 6 bases, with 17 bases between. This CDR3 comprises 14 residues. Germline CDR1 reads MNHNS; CDR2 reads SASEGT.

Regarding this clonotype: This may be a read error, as it is one base from a much larger clone. The V call is TRBV28, the J call TRBJ1-5, with D possibly being TRBD1 (6 bases). The germline V gene encodes CDR1 MDHEN and CDR2 SYDVKM. CDR3 size: 16 residues. The V and J ends lost 5 bases and 2 bases respectively, with 16 bases between them. CDR3 DNA: TGTGCCAGCAGTGAAGGGACACGGGTGGGCAATCAGCCCCAGCATTTT. This sequence encodes CASSEGTRVGNQPQHF.

This clonotype was seen only a few times. The V and J genes are TRBV5-5 and TRBJ2-2; 7 bases map to TRBD2. The CDR3 runs to 15 residues. CDR1 SGHKS and CDR2 YYEKEE come from the germline V gene (reference sequence). With 3 bases clipped from V and 0 bases from J, the junction kept 2 bases outside the gene matches. CDR3 in DNA: TGTGCCAGCAGCTGGGACTACTCGAACACCGGGGAGCTGTTTTTT. Amino acids: CASSWDYSNTGELFF.

The rearrangement uses TRBV5-1 and TRBJ1-6, with unresolved D. Trimming pared 2 bases from V and 6 bases from J, leaving 6 bases between. CDR1 and CDR2 (germline): SGHRS, YFSETQ. The CDR3 length is 13 residues. This CDR3 reads CASSFLANSPLHF. CDR3 nucleotide sequence: TGCGCCAGCAGCTTCCTGGCTAATTCACCCCTCCACTTT.

V is TRBV9 and J is TRBJ1-2; 8 positions match TRBD1. This CDR3 region has 15 residues. Germline assignment: CDR1 SGDLS and CDR2 YYNGEE. With 5 bases clipped from V and 4 bases from J, the junction kept 10 bases outside the gene matches. The CDR3 loop reads CASRGNRGIGYGYTF. The CDR3 nucleotides read TGTGCCAGCAGGGGAAACAGGGGGATCGGCTATGGCTACACCTTC.

This clonotype occurred a few times. The gene calls are TRBV13 and TRBJ2-5, with 8 positions matching TRBD2. The CDR3 consists of 15 residues. With 5 bases clipped from V and 5 bases from J, the junction kept 10 bases outside the gene matches. The germline gives CDR1 PRHDT, CDR2 FYEKMQ (reference sequence). The CDR3 DNA reads TGTGCCAGCAGCCAACGTCGGGGGGGAGGCGAGACCCAGTACTTC. It is translated as CASSQRRGGGETQYF.

The table lists this clonotype with a few counts. The rearrangement links TRBV11-2 to TRBJ2-7; 10 bases fit TRBD2. The V gene end was trimmed by 4 bases and the J gene end by 2 bases; junction bases not matched to a gene: 5. Germline CDR1 SGHAT, CDR2 FQNNGV. There are 15 residues in the CDR3. The CDR3 loop is CASSSILAGAYEQYF. The CDR3 bases are TGTGCCAGCAGCTCAATTCTAGCGGGAGCCTACGAGCAGTACTTC.